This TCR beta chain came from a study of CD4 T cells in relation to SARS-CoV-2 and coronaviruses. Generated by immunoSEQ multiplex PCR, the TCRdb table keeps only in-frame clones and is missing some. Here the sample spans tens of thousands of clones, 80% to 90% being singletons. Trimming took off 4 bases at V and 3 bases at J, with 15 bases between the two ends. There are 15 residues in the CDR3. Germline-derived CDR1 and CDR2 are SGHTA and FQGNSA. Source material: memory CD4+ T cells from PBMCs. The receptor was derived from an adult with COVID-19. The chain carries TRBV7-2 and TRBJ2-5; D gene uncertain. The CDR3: CASSSLLGKEETQYF. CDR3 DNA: TGTGCCAGCAGCTCCCTCCTTGGAAAGGAAGAGACCCAGTACTTC.